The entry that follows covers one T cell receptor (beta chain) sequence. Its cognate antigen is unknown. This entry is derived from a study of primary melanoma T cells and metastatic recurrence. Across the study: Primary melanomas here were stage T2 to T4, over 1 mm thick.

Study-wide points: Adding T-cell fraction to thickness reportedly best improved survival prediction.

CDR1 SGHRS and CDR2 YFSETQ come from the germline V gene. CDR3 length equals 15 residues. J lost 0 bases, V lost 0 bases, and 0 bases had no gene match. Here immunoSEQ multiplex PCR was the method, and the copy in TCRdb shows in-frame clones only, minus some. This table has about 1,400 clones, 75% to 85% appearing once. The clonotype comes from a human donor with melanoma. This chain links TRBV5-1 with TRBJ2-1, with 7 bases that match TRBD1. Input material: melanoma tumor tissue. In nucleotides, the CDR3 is TGCGCCAGCAGCTTGGAGGGGGCCTCCTACAATGAGCAGTTCTTC. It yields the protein CASSLEGASYNEQFF. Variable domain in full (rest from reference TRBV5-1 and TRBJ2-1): KAGVTQTPRYLIKTRGQQVTLSCSPISGHRSVSWYQQTPGQGLQFLFEYFSETQRNKGNFPGRFSGRQFSNSRSEMNVSTLELGDSALYLCASSLEGASYNEQFFGPGTRLTVL.